This TCR beta chain emerged from a study of T cells expressing NK-cell markers. Whole-study context: Repertoire data for TCR beta were derived from sorted T cells (CD3+CD56+NKG2C+, CD3+CD56+NKG2C- and CD3+CD56-NKG2C+). Seven donors tested HCMV-seropositive and one tested seronegative among the eight sequenced.

TCRdb reworked the 5' RACE reads into one entry per CDR3 protein, no DNA. This repertoire includes approximately 170,000 distinct CDR3 sequences. CDR1 is SGHTA and CDR2 is FQGTGA in the germline V gene. The CDR3 extends over 13 amino acids. The sequence was obtained from a man aged 18 to 70 in good health. The specimen sequenced was blood T cells: a sorted CD56 or NKG2C T cell subset, CD4+ or CD8+ T cells, or bulk PBMC T cells (not recorded which). V usage is TRBV7-3 and J usage is TRBJ2-1. CDR3 protein: CASGQDADNEQFF.